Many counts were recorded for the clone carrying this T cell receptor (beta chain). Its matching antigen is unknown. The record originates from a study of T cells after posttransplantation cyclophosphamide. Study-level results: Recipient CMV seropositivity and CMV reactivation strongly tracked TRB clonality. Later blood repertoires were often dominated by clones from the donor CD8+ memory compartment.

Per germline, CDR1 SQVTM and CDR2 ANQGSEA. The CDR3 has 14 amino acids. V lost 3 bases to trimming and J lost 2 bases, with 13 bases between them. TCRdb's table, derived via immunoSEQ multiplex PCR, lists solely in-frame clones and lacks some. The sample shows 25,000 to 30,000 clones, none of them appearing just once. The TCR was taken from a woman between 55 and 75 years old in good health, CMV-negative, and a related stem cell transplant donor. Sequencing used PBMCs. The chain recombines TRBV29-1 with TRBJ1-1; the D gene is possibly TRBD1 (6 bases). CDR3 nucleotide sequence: TGCAGCGTTGACGGACGGACAGTCAACACTGAAGCTTTCTTT. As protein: CSVDGRTVNTEAFF.